Shown below are 5 T cell receptor beta chains from a single sample sequenced in a study of blood T cell repertoires in COVID-19 (dated by TCRdb to the early 2020s). The method behind the library was the immunoSEQ multiplex PCR assay. This immuneACCESS table, as held by TCRdb, lists in-frame sequences with V and J called but not all clones. Of the missing ones, under half trace to an unresolved V gene in checked studies; the others have no known cause. A total of some 270,000 clones appear in this sample, around 90% of them only once. Clones ranked in the top ten supply roughly 4% of the sample. The sequenced sample consisted of PBMCs or T cells enriched from blood (not recorded which). The source of these receptors is a woman in her twenties or thirties with acute COVID-19.

This clone was counted only a few times. The DNA of the CDR3 is TGTGCCAGCAGCCCCGAAGGACAGGGCCCCGCTAATGAAAAACTGTTTTTT. It codes for CASSPEGQGPANEKLFF. The chain recombines TRBV7-9 with TRBJ1-4; 8 nucleotides agree with TRBD1. Germline CDR1 is SEHNR and CDR2 is FQNEAQ (reference sequence). The junction had 11 bases not matched to a gene; V was cut back by 5 bases and J by 3 bases. This CDR3 has 17 residues.

CDR3 protein: CASSQTVAGVTDTQYF. The CDR3 nucleotides read TGTGCCAGCAGCCAAACGGTAGCGGGAGTTACAGATACGCAGTATTTT. The genes are TRBV27 and TRBJ2-3; 9 bases are a match to TRBD2. The CDR3 loop spans 16 amino acids. CDR1 and CDR2 (germline): MNHEY, SMNVEV (reference sequence). The V and J ends lost 6 bases and 3 bases, in that order; junction bases with no gene match: 10.

The CDR3 DNA reads TGTGCCAGCAGTCTTCCTTCCCGTGAGCAGTACTTC. It yields the protein CASSLPSREQYF. This chain joins TRBV5-4 and TRBJ2-7; no reliable D call. The V gene's germline CDR1 is SGHNT and CDR2 YYREEE (reference sequence). V shed 5 bases and J shed 7 bases, with 13 bases lying between them. CDR3 length: 12 amino acids.

The chain employs TRBV5-4 and TRBJ2-3; 8 nucleotides agree with TRBD2. Germline loops: CDR1 SGHNT, CDR2 YYREEE (reference sequence). The CDR3 spans 15 residues. Trimming removed 4 bases from V and 4 bases from J; junction bases left unmatched: 8. The DNA for the CDR3 is TGTGCCAGCAGCCCGGGAGGGGCGGGCTCAGATACGCAGTATTTT. Translating gives CASSPGGAGSDTQYF.

CDR3 loop: CASSVAVTGVEQFF. In DNA form, the CDR3 reads TGTGCCAGCAGCGTAGCAGTGACAGGGGTTGAGCAGTTCTTC. The rearrangement joins TRBV9 to TRBJ2-1; TRBD1 aligns across 8 bases. The trim removed 0 bases at V and 9 bases at J, leaving 5 bases unmatched. In germline, CDR1 is SGDLS, CDR2 YYNGEE. This CDR3 has 14 amino acids.